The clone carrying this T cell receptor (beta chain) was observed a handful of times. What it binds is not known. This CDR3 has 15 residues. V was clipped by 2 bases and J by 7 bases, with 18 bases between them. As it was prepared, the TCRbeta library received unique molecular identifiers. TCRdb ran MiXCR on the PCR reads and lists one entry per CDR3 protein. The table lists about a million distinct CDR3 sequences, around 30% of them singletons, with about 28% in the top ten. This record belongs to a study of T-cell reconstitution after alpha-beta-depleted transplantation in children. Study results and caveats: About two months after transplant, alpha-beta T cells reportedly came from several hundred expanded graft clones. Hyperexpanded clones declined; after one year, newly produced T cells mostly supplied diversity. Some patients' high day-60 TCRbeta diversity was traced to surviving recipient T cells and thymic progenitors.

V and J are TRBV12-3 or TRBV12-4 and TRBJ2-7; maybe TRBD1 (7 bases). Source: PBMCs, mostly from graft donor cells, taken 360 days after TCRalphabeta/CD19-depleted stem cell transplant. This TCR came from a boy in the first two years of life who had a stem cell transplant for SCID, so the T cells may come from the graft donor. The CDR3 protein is CASSLSRGAVREQYF. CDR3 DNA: TGTGCCAGCAGTTTAAGCAGGGGGGCGGTGAGGGAGCAGTACTTC.